This TCR beta chain was sequenced during a study of tumor-infiltrating lymphocytes in primary liver carcinoma. Co-extraction of both nucleic acids (RNA and DNA) used roughly 18-34 mg of unsorted bulk tissue. V lost 6 bases to trimming and J lost 5 bases; unmatched junction nucleotides: 16. The CDR3 covers 16 residues. The V gene's germline CDR1 is MDHEN and CDR2 SYDVKM. This clonotype was found many times. Its cognate antigen is unknown. Points from the study as a whole: Pairs comparing tumor with adjacent tissue or blood overlapped less than pairs drawn from tumor regions. A fraction of only about 7-25% of top clones appeared in all five tumor regions.

Total RNA (approximately 500 ng) served as template for TCR beta cDNA synthesis primed by a constant-region primer. Library construction for TCR beta comprised three nested multiplex PCR rounds performed with slightly modified ARM-PCR. TRBV1-TRBV30 forward primers paired with a C-beta reverse primer drove the first two PCR rounds, about 9 cycles each. One entry per CDR3 protein, called by TCRdb with MiXCR from the multiplex PCR reads. The table records 100,000 to 150,000 distinct CDR3 sequences, around 60% of them present only once. This sequence was found in a woman aged 55-69 years with primary liver carcinoma and hepatitis B virus infection. The gene calls are TRBV28 and TRBJ2-7; 7 bases match TRBD2. The sequenced sample consisted of liver tumor tissue from sampling region 3. Subset of the sample: tumor region T3, left-lateral pole. CDR3 DNA: TGTGCCAGCAGCCCCCTCGGGGGGAGGGGTCTACACGAGCAGTACTTC. Translating it yields CASSPLGGRGLHEQYF.